The 8 T cell receptor beta chains below come from one sample, sequenced in a study of blood T cells in healthy people across ages. Then a second PCR, running roughly 7 to 11 cycles, was carried out with a sample-barcoded 5' primer and a J-beta primer mix. TCRdb processed the 5' RACE reads anew with MiXCR; each CDR3 protein has one entry. The table includes about 1,000,000 distinct CDR3 sequences, 40% to 45% detected once. Specimen: blood. The receptors were gathered from a woman aged 55-69 years in good health.

This clonotype has only a few counts. The chain links TRBV20-1 to TRBJ2-1; D remains ambiguous. Trimming left V 1 base short and J 4 bases short, with 8 bases between. The germline V gene has CDR1 DFQATT and CDR2 SNEGSKA (reference sequence). The CDR3 runs to 13 residues. The CDR3 DNA reads TGCAGTGCTAGAGTAAACGCTTACAATGAGCAGTTCTTC. It is translated as CSARVNAYNEQFF.

This clonotype was seen a handful of times. The V call is TRBV12-3 or TRBV12-4, the J call TRBJ1-1; D not resolved. The CDR3 contains 14 residues. V was clipped by 6 bases and J by 0 bases, with 11 bases between them. The DNA for the CDR3 is TGTGCCAGCAGATCTCAAGGGTTGAACACTGAAGCTTTCTTT. This codes for CASRSQGLNTEAFF.

This clonotype appeared a few times. The V and J genes are TRBV7-3 and TRBJ2-5, with D unclear. The germline gives CDR1 SGHTA, CDR2 FQGTGA. Trimming left V 4 bases short and J 4 bases short, with 10 bases between. The CDR3 is 13 amino acids. The CDR3 protein is CASSSLATETQYF. CDR3 nucleotide sequence: TGTGCCAGCAGCTCCTTAGCCACAGAGACCCAGTACTTC.

The J gene is TRBJ2-7, the V gene TRBV7-9; the match to TRBD1 covers 11 bases. The CDR3 extends over 13 amino acids. V shed 8 bases, J shed 4 bases, and the junction held 4 bases outside the gene matches. CDR1 and CDR2 from the germline V gene are SEHNR and FQNEAQ (reference sequence). The CDR3 DNA sequence: TGTGCCAGCGAGGGACAGGGGGAATACGAGCAGTACTTC. It encodes CASEGQGEYEQYF.

In this sample, this clonotype turned up a few times. This chain joins TRBV9 and TRBJ2-5; 11 bases match TRBD2. V dropped 4 bases and J dropped 11; count of bases not matched to a gene: 10. This CDR3 comprises 14 residues. The germline CDR1 and CDR2 sequences are SGDLS and YYNGEE. The CDR3 loop reads CASSSSSGRAEQYF. CDR3 in DNA: TGTGCCAGCAGCTCAAGTAGCGGGAGGGCTGAGCAGTACTTC.

This clonotype was counted between two and nine times. The chain has TRBV11-1 and TRBJ2-5; TRBD1 aligns across 10 bases. The CDR3 totals 16 residues. Germline values: CDR1 SGHAT, CDR2 FQDESV (reference sequence). With V trimmed by 2 bases and J by 1 base, 4 bases remained unmatched. CDR3 loop: CASSLTDRGLQETQYF. DNA for the CDR3: TGTGCCAGCAGCTTAACAGACAGGGGGCTCCAAGAGACCCAGTACTTC.

The chain combines TRBV28 with TRBJ2-5, with TRBD1 matching over 7 bases. CDR3 length: 15 residues. The V segment lost 5 bases and the J segment 2 bases; nucleotides outside the gene matches: 8. CDR1 and CDR2 from the germline V gene are MDHEN and SYDVKM. This CDR3 reads CASSTAQGQQETQYF. The CDR3 DNA reads TGTGCCAGCAGTACCGCACAGGGGCAGCAAGAGACCCAGTACTTC.

The chain employs TRBV29-1 and TRBJ2-5; 10 positions agree with TRBD2. The ends lost 5 bases at V and 1 base at J; junction bases unmatched: 4. Per germline, CDR1 SQVTM and CDR2 ANQGSEA. The CDR3 length is 14 residues. The CDR3 region has the DNA TGCAGCGTTCGACTAGCGGGCTTCCAAGAGACCCAGTACTTC. Translating it yields CSVRLAGFQETQYF. The full variable domain, rest sourced from reference TRBV29-1 and TRBJ2-5, is SAVISQKPSRDICQRGTSLTIQCQVDSQVTMMFWYRQQPGQSLTLIATANQGSEATYESGFVIDKFPISRPNLTFSTLTVSNMSPEDSSIYLCSVRLAGFQETQYFGPGTRLLVL.